Listed here is a single T cell receptor (beta chain). Its antigen is undetermined. Trimming took 3 bases from V and 3 from J, leaving 15 bases between them. Germline-derived CDR1 and CDR2 are MNHEY and SVGEGT. CDR3 length equals 15 residues. The data stem from a study of CD8 T cells in ankylosing spondylitis. Study observations and caveats: The clones that were linked to disease were reported to be significantly enriched in matched synovial fluid samples from ankylosing spondylitis patients. Clones that were linked to disease were CD8+ and were relatively rare in peripheral blood. Characteristic of ankylosing spondylitis blood, it appeared, was a TCR beta motif comprising about eight highly homologous variants.

It was by quantitative 5'-RACE with molecular barcodes that TCR beta libraries were made. TCRdb fed the 5' RACE reads into MiXCR, producing one record per CDR3 protein. Of about 360,000 distinct CDR3 sequences in the sample, roughly 14% were seen once. The sample taken for sequencing was blood, either unsorted or a sorted T cell fraction (not recorded which). The clonotype originates from a male donor with ankylosing spondylitis or in good health (not recorded which). The chain recombines TRBV6-2 or TRBV6-3 with TRBJ2-7; D perhaps matches TRBD2 (6 bases). The CDR3 bases are TGTGCCAGCAGTTATAATGCGGGGCCCCTCTACGAGCAGTACTTC. The encoded protein is CASSYNAGPLYEQYF.